This T cell receptor beta chain is drawn from a study of T cells in Graves' hyperthyroidism and ophthalmopathy. Turning to the study itself: Peripheral blood was taken when the disease was first diagnosed, before any treatment began. Regarding the study as a whole: Appearing also in blood were most of the thyroid clonotypes expanded above 0.001. From stable hyperthyroidism, ophthalmopathy was separated by a 13 V-J model.

The CDR3 has 16 amino acids. J was trimmed by 1 base and V by 5 bases; bases with no gene match: 9. From germline, CDR1 is MDHEN and CDR2 SYDVKM. Researchers took RNA transcripts and amplified the TCR beta CDR3 regions from them. Carried out on the TCR CDR3, a first-round RT-PCR used the HTBI primer set. A single record per CDR3 protein comes from TCRdb applying MiXCR to the multiplex PCR reads. This repertoire shows 620,000 or so distinct CDR3 sequences, roughly 15% found once; its top ten account for about 12%. This clonotype was observed many times. No antigen is known for it. Exclusion of patients followed from uncontrolled infection, other autoimmune disease, pregnancy or lactation.

Input material: blood. The clonotype was recovered from a woman in her 50s with Graves' ophthalmopathy. This chain links TRBV28 with TRBJ1-1; 8 bases fit TRBD1. The CDR3 reads CASSPNRGGRNTEAFF. DNA of the CDR3: TGTGCCAGCAGTCCAAACAGGGGGGGTCGGAACACTGAAGCTTTCTTT.